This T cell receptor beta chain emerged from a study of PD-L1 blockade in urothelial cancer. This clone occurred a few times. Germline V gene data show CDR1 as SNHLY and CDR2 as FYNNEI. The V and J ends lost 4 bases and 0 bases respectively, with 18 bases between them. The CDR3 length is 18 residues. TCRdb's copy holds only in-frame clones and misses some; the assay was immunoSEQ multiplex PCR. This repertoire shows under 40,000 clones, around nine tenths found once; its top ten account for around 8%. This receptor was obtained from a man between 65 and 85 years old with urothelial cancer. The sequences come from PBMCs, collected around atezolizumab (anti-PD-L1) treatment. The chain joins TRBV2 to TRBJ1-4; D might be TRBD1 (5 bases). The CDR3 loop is CASSGGVEIRPTNEKLFF. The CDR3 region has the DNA TGTGCCAGCAGTGGGGGGGTCGAAATCCGGCCAACTAATGAAAAACTGTTTTTT.